These T cell receptor beta chains were read from a single sample in a study of PD-L1 blockade in urothelial cancer. Using immunoSEQ multiplex PCR, the repertoire was profiled, and TCRdb retains in-frame clones only, with some absent. The data show roughly 44,000 clones, approximately 82% seen once. The specimen was PBMCs, collected around atezolizumab (anti-PD-L1) treatment. The receptors originated from a man between 65 and 79 years old with urothelial cancer. CDR3s include the opening cysteine and the closing phenylalanine or tryptophan. The D gene is left open where the match is weak. Clone size appears in some rows only: once, few, many, or a class for an expanded clone.

v_call: TRBV7-8; j_call: TRBJ2-5; d_call: TRBD2; clone_size: -; cdr3_nt: TGTGCCAGCAGGCGAGGGGCGGGGGGTCAAGAGACCCAGTACTTC; cdr3_aa: CASRRGAGGQETQYF
v_call: TRBV6-4; j_call: TRBJ1-2; d_call: -; clone_size: -; cdr3_nt: TGTGCCAGCAGCGCGGTGGGCTACACCTTC; cdr3_aa: CASSAVGYTF
v_call: TRBV5-4; j_call: TRBJ1-1; d_call: -; clone_size: few; cdr3_nt: TGTGCCAGCAGCTCACAGGGATTAGGAGCTTTCTTT; cdr3_aa: CASSSQGLGAFF
v_call: TRBV7-2; j_call: TRBJ1-4; d_call: -; clone_size: -; cdr3_nt: TGTGCCAGCAGCCCCCGGTATAATGAAAAACTGTTTTTT; cdr3_aa: CASSPRYNEKLFF
v_call: TRBV12-5; j_call: TRBJ1-5; d_call: -; clone_size: few; cdr3_nt: TGTGCTAGTGGTTTGGCGGCAGGTAATCAGCCCCAGCATTTT; cdr3_aa: CASGLAAGNQPQHF
v_call: TRBV18; j_call: TRBJ1-2; d_call: -; clone_size: few; cdr3_nt: TGTGCCAGCTCACCAGGGGGCGCGGACTATGGCTACACCTTC; cdr3_aa: CASSPGGADYGYTF
v_call: TRBV5-6; j_call: TRBJ2-2; d_call: -; clone_size: -; cdr3_nt: TGTGCCAGCAGCTCCGGATTAGGACAGTCCGGGGAGCTGTTTTTT; cdr3_aa: CASSSGLGQSGELFF
v_call: TRBV7-2; j_call: TRBJ2-7; d_call: TRBD1; clone_size: -; cdr3_nt: TGTGCCAGCAGGGCTCCCGGGACAGGGGCCTACGAGCAGTACTTC; cdr3_aa: CASRAPGTGAYEQYF
v_call: TRBV5-4; j_call: TRBJ1-1; d_call: TRBD1; clone_size: few; cdr3_nt: TGTGCCAGCAGCAGGGACAGACCTCTGAACACTGAAGCTTTCTTT; cdr3_aa: CASSRDRPLNTEAFF
v_call: TRBV5-1; j_call: TRBJ2-3; d_call: TRBD2; clone_size: -; cdr3_nt: TGCGCCAGCAGTCGCCTCTTAGCGGGGGGGGCCACAGATACGCAGTATTTT; cdr3_aa: CASSRLLAGGATDTQYF
v_call: TRBV7-6; j_call: TRBJ2-1; d_call: -; clone_size: -; cdr3_nt: TGTGCCAGCAGCGGCCGACTAGGGGCCCGCAATGAGCAGTTCTTC; cdr3_aa: CASSGRLGARNEQFF
v_call: TRBV27; j_call: TRBJ2-2; d_call: -; clone_size: once; cdr3_nt: TGTGCCAGCAGTGCACCTAGGATCGGGGAGCTGTTTTTT; cdr3_aa: CASSAPRIGELFF
v_call: TRBV5-5; j_call: TRBJ2-1; d_call: -; clone_size: -; cdr3_nt: TGTGCCAGCAGCTCCCAGGCCGGGATTCCGGGAGAGCAGTTCTTC; cdr3_aa: CASSSQAGIPGEQFF
v_call: TRBV7-9; j_call: TRBJ2-7; d_call: -; clone_size: -; cdr3_nt: TGTGCCAGCAGCCAGGACAGTTCCTACGAGCAGTACTTC; cdr3_aa: CASSQDSSYEQYF
v_call: TRBV4-3; j_call: TRBJ2-1; d_call: TRBD2; clone_size: few; cdr3_nt: TGCGCCAGCAGCCAAGAGCCTTTGGGACTAGCTTACAATGAGCAGTTCTTC; cdr3_aa: CASSQEPLGLAYNEQFF
v_call: TRBV5-1; j_call: TRBJ2-7; d_call: TRBD2; clone_size: -; cdr3_nt: TGCGCCAGCAGCTTAACTAGCGGGAGCTACGAGCAGTACTTC; cdr3_aa: CASSLTSGSYEQYF
v_call: TRBV7-3; j_call: TRBJ2-3; d_call: -; clone_size: once; cdr3_nt: TGTGCCAGCAGCTTAGGTAGCGGCACAGATACGCAGTATTTT; cdr3_aa: CASSLGSGTDTQYF
v_call: TRBV7-2; j_call: TRBJ1-4; d_call: TRBD1; clone_size: once; cdr3_nt: TGTGCCAGCAGCTTAGGAGGGACAGGAAATGAAAAACTGTTTTTT; cdr3_aa: CASSLGGTGNEKLFF
v_call: TRBV28; j_call: TRBJ2-5; d_call: TRBD2; clone_size: -; cdr3_nt: TGTGCCAGCAGCCCTCCTTTAGCGGGCGGGGAGACCCAGTACTTC; cdr3_aa: CASSPPLAGGETQYF
v_call: TRBV10-3; j_call: TRBJ2-5; d_call: TRBD2; clone_size: -; cdr3_nt: TGTGCCATCAGTGAGTCTGTAGCGGGGTTGGGGACCCAGTACTTC; cdr3_aa: CAISESVAGLGTQYF
v_call: TRBV19; j_call: TRBJ2-1; d_call: -; clone_size: -; cdr3_nt: TGTGCCAGTAGTATAGATCTTAGTGAGCAGTTCTTC; cdr3_aa: CASSIDLSEQFF
v_call: TRBV7-2; j_call: TRBJ2-7; d_call: TRBD2; clone_size: -; cdr3_nt: TGTGCCAGCAGCTTACGGGCGGGAGGACTCTACGAGCAGTACTTC; cdr3_aa: CASSLRAGGLYEQYF
v_call: TRBV7-3; j_call: TRBJ2-1; d_call: TRBD1; clone_size: -; cdr3_nt: TGTGCCAGCAGCTTAACAGGTCCAGGGACAGGGGGCTGGAATGAGCAGTTCTTC; cdr3_aa: CASSLTGPGTGGWNEQFF
v_call: TRBV5-1; j_call: TRBJ2-1; d_call: -; clone_size: -; cdr3_nt: TGCGCCAGCAGCCCTCGCCGAGGTAGCAGCCATGAGCAGTTCTTC; cdr3_aa: CASSPRRGSSHEQFF
v_call: TRBV11-1; j_call: TRBJ1-5; d_call: TRBD1; clone_size: -; cdr3_nt: TGTGCCAGCAGCTTAGTAGTGAGGGACAGGGATAATCAGCCCCAGCATTTT; cdr3_aa: CASSLVVRDRDNQPQHF
v_call: TRBV6-6; j_call: TRBJ2-7; d_call: TRBD2; clone_size: -; cdr3_nt: TGTGCCAGCAGATCCGCAGCGGGAGGGCCAAGCGAGCAGTACTTC; cdr3_aa: CASRSAAGGPSEQYF
v_call: TRBV5-8; j_call: TRBJ2-7; d_call: -; clone_size: medium-sized; cdr3_nt: TGTGCCAGCAGCCGGGGACTCCAATACGAGCAGTACTTC; cdr3_aa: CASSRGLQYEQYF